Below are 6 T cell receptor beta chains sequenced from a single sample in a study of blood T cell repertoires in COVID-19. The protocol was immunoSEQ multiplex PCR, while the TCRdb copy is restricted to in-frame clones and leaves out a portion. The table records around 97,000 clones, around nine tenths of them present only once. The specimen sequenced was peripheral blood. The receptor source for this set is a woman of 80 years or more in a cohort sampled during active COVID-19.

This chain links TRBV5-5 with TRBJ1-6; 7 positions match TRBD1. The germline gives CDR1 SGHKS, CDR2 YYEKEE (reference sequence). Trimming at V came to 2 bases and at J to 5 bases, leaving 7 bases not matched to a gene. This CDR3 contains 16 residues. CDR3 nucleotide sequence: TGTGCCAGCAGCTTACCGACAGGGTCGAATAATTCACCCCTCCACTTT. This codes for CASSLPTGSNNSPLHF.

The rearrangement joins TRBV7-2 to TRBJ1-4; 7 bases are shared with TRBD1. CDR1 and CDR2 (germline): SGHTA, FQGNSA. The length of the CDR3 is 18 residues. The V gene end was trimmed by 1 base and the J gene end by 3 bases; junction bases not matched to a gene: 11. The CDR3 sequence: CASSLVVGRGSSNEKLFF. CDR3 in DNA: TGTGCCAGCAGCTTAGTGGTTGGCAGGGGGTCTTCTAATGAAAAACTGTTTTTT.

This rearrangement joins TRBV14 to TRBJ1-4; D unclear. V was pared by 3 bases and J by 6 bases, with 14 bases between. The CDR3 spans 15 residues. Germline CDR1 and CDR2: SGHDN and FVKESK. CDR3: CASSHRPSAHEKLFF. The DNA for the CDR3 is TGTGCCAGCAGCCACCGGCCGAGCGCACATGAAAAACTGTTTTTT.

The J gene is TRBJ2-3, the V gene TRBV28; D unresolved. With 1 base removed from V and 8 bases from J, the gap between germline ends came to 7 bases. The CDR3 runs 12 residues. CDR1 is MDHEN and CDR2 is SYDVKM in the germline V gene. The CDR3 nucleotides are TGTGCCAGCAGTTTATCCGAAGCTACGCAGTATTTT. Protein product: CASSLSEATQYF.

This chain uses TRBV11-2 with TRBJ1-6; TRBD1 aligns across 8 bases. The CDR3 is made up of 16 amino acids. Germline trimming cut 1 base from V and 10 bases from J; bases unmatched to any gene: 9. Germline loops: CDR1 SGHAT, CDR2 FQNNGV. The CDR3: CASSLGSGGAGSPLHF. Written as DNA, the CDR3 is TGTGCCAGCAGCTTAGGCTCAGGGGGCGCCGGGTCACCCCTCCACTTT.

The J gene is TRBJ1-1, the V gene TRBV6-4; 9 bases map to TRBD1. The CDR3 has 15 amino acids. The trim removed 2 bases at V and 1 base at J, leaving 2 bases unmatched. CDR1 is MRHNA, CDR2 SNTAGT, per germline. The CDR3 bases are TGTGCCAGCAGTGACCAGACAGGGGGGAACACTGAAGCTTTCTTT. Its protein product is CASSDQTGGNTEAFF.